These 5 T cell receptor beta chains came from one sample sequenced in a study of blood T cells in healthy people across ages. Combining a sample-barcoded 5' primer with a J-beta primer mix, a second PCR ran for 7 to 11 cycles. One entry per CDR3 protein results from TCRdb running MiXCR on the 5' RACE reads. The repertoire includes some 640,000 distinct CDR3 sequences, approximately 30% of them detected once, and around 16% sits in the top ten. The sequenced material came from blood. These receptors came from a woman older than 75 in good health.

CDR3 DNA: TGTGCCTGGAGGACCCTTCCGGGCAATGAGCAGTTCTTC. This codes for CAWRTLPGNEQFF. The J gene is TRBJ2-1, the V gene TRBV30; no reliable D call. The V end was cut by 3 bases, the J end by 6 bases, with 12 bases between. CDR3 length: 13 residues. Germline V gene data show CDR1 as GTSNPN and CDR2 as SVGIG (reference sequence).

In nucleotides, the CDR3 is TGCGCCAGCGCCCCTATGGAGGGACTTTTAACCGGGGAGCTGTTTTTT. Its translation is CASAPMEGLLTGELFF. The chain has TRBV4-1 and TRBJ2-2, with D maybe TRBD2 (6 bases). Germline-derived CDR1 and CDR2 are MGHRA and YSYEKL. This CDR3 region has 16 residues. The V gene lost 8 bases and the J gene lost 5 bases, with 21 bases spanning the gap.

This clonotype was counted ten times or more. The chain combines TRBV24-1 with TRBJ2-2; 10 nucleotides align to TRBD1. This CDR3 region has 16 residues. CDR1 and CDR2 (germline): KGHDR, SFDVKD. V shed 2 bases, J shed 7 bases, and the junction held 6 bases outside the gene matches. CDR3: CATSDWGGQGIGELFF. The DNA for the CDR3 is TGTGCCACCAGTGATTGGGGGGGACAGGGGATCGGGGAGCTGTTTTTT.

This clonotype was detected many times. This sequence joins TRBV20-1 and TRBJ2-3; TRBD1 aligns across 10 bases. The junction had 9 bases not matched to a gene; V was cut back by 3 bases and J by 6 bases. The CDR3 has 15 amino acids. CDR1 and CDR2 (germline): DFQATT, SNEGSKA (reference sequence). DNA of the CDR3: TGCAGTGCTAGTAGAGACAGGGGGCTGGTGGATACGCAGTATTTT. Translated, it gives CSASRDRGLVDTQYF.

The gene calls are TRBV2 and TRBJ1-1; D possibly corresponds to TRBD1 (6 bases). V lost 6 bases, J lost 6 bases, and 17 bases lay in between. The CDR3 contains 14 residues. Germline CDR1 reads SNHLY; CDR2 reads FYNNEI. The CDR3 loop reads CASSEQGYSAEAFF. DNA for the CDR3: TGTGCCAGCAGCGAACAGGGATATAGTGCTGAAGCTTTCTTT.